The 32 T cell receptor beta chains in this list originate from one sample, sequenced in a study of blood T cells in healthy people across ages. A J-beta primer mix and a sample-barcoded 5' primer were used in a second PCR of roughly 6 to 11 cycles. One entry per CDR3 protein results from TCRdb running MiXCR on the 5' RACE reads. Here the sample spans over a million distinct CDR3 sequences, roughly 43% being singletons. The sample consisted of blood. All receptors derive from a woman aged 18-29 years in good health.

This clonotype was seen a single time. The chain joins TRBV3-1 to TRBJ2-2, with 11 bases fitting TRBD2. This CDR3 contains 18 residues. The germline V gene has CDR1 LGHDT and CDR2 YNNKEL (reference sequence). V lost 0 bases and J lost 4; bases outside the gene matches: 7. The DNA for the CDR3 is TGTGCCAGCAGCCAAGAGGAACTAGCGGGAGATACCACCGGGGAGCTGTTTTTT. Protein sequence: CASSQEELAGDTTGELFF.

The J gene is TRBJ2-3, the V gene TRBV6-5; the D gene is possibly TRBD2 (6 bases). The V gene's germline CDR1 is MNHEY and CDR2 SVGAGI. This CDR3 has 16 residues. V was trimmed by 2 bases and J by 4 bases, leaving 16 bases between them. In DNA, the CDR3 is TGTGCCAGCAGTTACCCACGGGGGAGGCGTGCAGATACGCAGTATTTT. Protein: CASSYPRGRRADTQYF.

The rearrangement joins TRBV20-1 to TRBJ2-7; TRBD1 agrees at 9 bases. Germline lookup yields CDR1 DFQATT and CDR2 SNEGSKA (reference sequence). The CDR3 runs to 13 residues. The V gene end was trimmed by 6 bases and the J gene end by 3 bases; junction bases not matched to a gene: 6. CDR3 bases: TGCAGTGCCGGGACAGGGTATCTCTACGAGCAGTACTTC. It encodes CSAGTGYLYEQYF.

This clonotype occurred a few times. The chain is built from TRBV5-1 and TRBJ2-5; D is ambiguous. The CDR3 runs to 14 residues. Germline V lookup: CDR1 SGHRS, CDR2 YFSETQ. V was clipped by 4 bases and J by 1 base, with 11 bases between them. The CDR3 loop reads CASSREPSQETQYF. The CDR3 DNA sequence: TGCGCCAGCAGCAGGGAACCTAGCCAAGAGACCCAGTACTTC.

For the CDR3, the DNA is TGCAGCGTTGAATCGGACACCTTC. Translating it yields CSVESDTF. The rearrangement joins TRBV29-1 to TRBJ1-2; D is undetermined. CDR3 length: 8 amino acids. CDR1 is SQVTM and CDR2 is ANQGSEA in the germline V gene. Trimming left V 2 bases short and J 12 bases short, with 4 bases between.

This clonotype was observed a handful of times. CDR3 amino acids: CSVASILANEQFF. CDR3 nucleotides: TGCAGCGTTGCGTCTATCTTGGCCAATGAGCAGTTCTTC. The chain joins TRBV29-1 to TRBJ2-1; unclear D gene. The CDR3 consists of 13 residues. Trimming removed 4 bases from V and 6 bases from J, with 13 bases in between. CDR1 is SQVTM and CDR2 is ANQGSEA in the germline V gene.

The chain has TRBV29-1 and TRBJ2-1; 7 bases are a match to TRBD1. The V and J ends lost 5 bases and 2 bases, in that order; junction bases with no gene match: 9. CDR1 is SQVTM, CDR2 ANQGSEA, per germline. There are 15 residues in the CDR3. The CDR3 region has the DNA TGCAGCGTTAACTCTTGGGACAGCGCCTACAATGAGCAGTTCTTC. This translates into CSVNSWDSAYNEQFF.

The chain uses TRBV6-2 or TRBV6-3 and TRBJ1-2; D may be TRBD1 (6 bases). This CDR3 contains 14 residues. Per germline, CDR1 MNHEY and CDR2 SVGEGT. V lost 7 bases to trimming and J lost 3 bases, with 15 bases between them. In DNA form, the CDR3 reads TGTGCCAGCATCAACGACGGGGGCGACTATGGCTACACCTTC. This translates into CASINDGGDYGYTF.

This chain connects TRBV6-5 to TRBJ2-7; no reliable D call. Per germline, CDR1 MNHEY and CDR2 SVGAGI. This CDR3 is built from 13 residues. The germline V and J ends were trimmed by 6 bases and 0 bases, with 9 bases remaining between them. In nucleotides, the CDR3 is TGTGCCAGCAGGCGCGCGCCCTCCTACGAGCAGTACTTC. It translates to CASRRAPSYEQYF.

Comments on this clonotype: The junction shows a germline mismatch at one end, possibly a read error. The rearrangement uses TRBV5-1 and TRBJ2-5, with no clear D. Matching the DNA end better, TRBJ2-7 makes the J call doubtful. CDR3 size: 14 residues. Germline V CDR1 and CDR2: SGHRS, YFSETQ. The CDR3 nucleotides read TGCGTCAGCAGCTTGGAGATATACACCTACGAGCAGTACTTC. Amino acids: CVSSLEIYTYEQYF.

The V gene is TRBV28, the J gene TRBJ1-6; the match to TRBD1 covers 9 bases. Looked up from germline, CDR1 is MDHEN and CDR2 is SYDVKM. The trim removed 2 bases at V and 15 bases at J, leaving 5 bases unmatched. This CDR3 has 13 residues. In DNA, the CDR3 is TGTGCCAGCAGTTTAACAGGGGGCCGTGACCTCCACTTT. It codes for CASSLTGGRDLHF.

This clonotype has only a few counts. This chain uses TRBV7-6 with TRBJ1-2; D gene uncertain. This CDR3 comprises 12 residues. Per germline, CDR1 SGHVS and CDR2 FNYEAQ. Trimming removed 8 bases at V and 6 bases at J, with 13 bases between. The CDR3 region has the DNA TGTGCCAGCGGGCCTCCTTTTGATGGCTACACCTTC. Translating gives CASGPPFDGYTF.

This clonotype was counted between two and nine times. The J gene is TRBJ1-1, the V gene TRBV7-2; D is uncertain. Germline values: CDR1 SGHTA, CDR2 FQGNSA. The V end lost 5 bases, the J end lost 6 bases, and 1 base lay between the germline ends. CDR3 length: 9 amino acids. The CDR3 DNA reads as TGTGCCAGCAGCCCTGAAGCTTTCTTT. This encodes CASSPEAFF.

This chain uses TRBV11-3 with TRBJ2-1; 9 bases are a match to TRBD2. CDR3 size: 15 residues. Germline V gene lookup returns CDR1 SGHNT and CDR2 YENEEA. Trimming removed 6 bases from V and 5 bases from J; junction bases left unmatched: 8. The CDR3 region is CASSFSSGRHNEQFF. DNA of the CDR3: TGTGCCAGCAGTTTCAGTAGCGGGAGACACAATGAGCAGTTCTTC.

This chain uses TRBV29-1 with TRBJ2-1; 8 bases are a match to TRBD1. The J call could be wrong; TRBJ2-7 is a better fit for the DNA end. Germline CDR1 SQVTM, CDR2 ANQGSEA. The CDR3 is made up of 14 amino acids. Written as DNA, the CDR3 is TGCAGCGTTGCCGGGACAGGAAATTACAATGAGCAGTACTTC. This sequence encodes CSVAGTGNYNEQYF.

V gene TRBV6-6 combines with J gene TRBJ1-2; the match to TRBD1 covers 8 bases. The V and J ends lost 5 bases and 4 bases, in that order; junction bases with no gene match: 12. This CDR3 is 16 amino acids long. Germline lookup yields CDR1 MNHNY and CDR2 SVGAGI (reference sequence). The CDR3 coding sequence is TGTGCCAGCAGTCGCGGACAGGGAAGTTTGGTCTATGGCTACACCTTC. Protein sequence: CASSRGQGSLVYGYTF.

CDR3 protein: CSARLWREVRDEQYF. For the CDR3, the DNA is TGCAGTGCTAGGCTCTGGCGGGAGGTTAGAGATGAGCAGTACTTC. V gene TRBV20-1 combines with J gene TRBJ2-5; TRBD2 matches 8 bases. The CDR3 contains 15 residues. V gave up 3 bases and J gave up 11 bases; unmatched junction bases: 17. Germline V lookup: CDR1 DFQATT, CDR2 SNEGSKA (reference sequence).

This clonotype was seen a handful of times. V is TRBV5-1 and J is TRBJ1-1, with D maybe TRBD1 (6 bases). The CDR3 runs 14 residues. Germline values: CDR1 SGHRS, CDR2 YFSETQ. V shed 3 bases and J shed 1 base, with 10 bases lying between them. The CDR3 DNA follows: TGCGCCAGCAGCTCCACAGGGTCGAACACTGAAGCTTTCTTT. This encodes CASSSTGSNTEAFF.

This clonotype appeared a few times. The chain couples TRBV2 to TRBJ2-7; 9 bases align to TRBD2. The J call may be incorrect, as the DNA end agrees better with TRBJ2-5. The CDR3 has 15 residues. Germline V CDR1 and CDR2: SNHLY, FYNNEI. CDR3 loop: CASSDSLAGPETQYF. The CDR3 nucleotides read TGTGCCAGCAGTGACTCTCTAGCGGGACCGGAGACCCAGTACTTC.

This CDR3 is CASSQRGTGRETQYF. The CDR3 DNA sequence: TGTGCCAGCAGCCAGCGCGGGACAGGGCGGGAGACCCAGTACTTC. J is TRBJ2-5 and V is TRBV3-1; 9 bases are shared with TRBD1. This CDR3 has 15 amino acids. Germline values: CDR1 LGHDT, CDR2 YNNKEL (reference sequence). J lost 5 bases, V lost 3 bases, and 7 bases had no gene match.

The V gene is TRBV7-9, the J gene TRBJ1-5, with D possibly being TRBD1 (5 bases). The CDR3 covers 15 residues. The germline CDR1 and CDR2 sequences are SEHNR and FQNEAQ (reference sequence). Trimming cost V 1 base and J 5 bases, with 12 bases left between them. CDR3 loop: CASSLGGAADQPQHF. DNA of the CDR3: TGTGCCAGCAGCTTAGGAGGGGCAGCCGATCAGCCCCAGCATTTT.

For the CDR3, the DNA is TGTGCCAGCAGCGATCCTATCAGGAGAGGGTACAATGAGCAGTTCTTC. Its translation is CASSDPIRRGYNEQFF. The rearrangement joins TRBV28 to TRBJ2-1; a possible D gene is TRBD2 (5 bases). Germline CDR1 reads MDHEN; CDR2 reads SYDVKM. The V and J ends lost 6 bases and 4 bases respectively, with 19 bases between them. This CDR3 spans 16 amino acids.

This clonotype was counted a few times. The chain carries TRBV27 and TRBJ1-1; 7 bases line up with TRBD1. The CDR3 has 15 amino acids. The junction had 15 bases not matched to a gene; V was cut back by 6 bases and J by 8 bases. Germline V CDR1 and CDR2: MNHEY, SMNVEV (reference sequence). The CDR3 DNA reads TGTGCCAGCAGCCGCTTGACCCTTCGGGACAGCGAAGCTTTCTTT. Encoded protein: CASSRLTLRDSEAFF.

The chain carries TRBV7-9 and TRBJ1-2; no definite D call. V was shortened by 1 base and J by 6 bases, with 15 bases between the two germline ends. The germline V gene has CDR1 SEHNR and CDR2 FQNEAQ (reference sequence). This CDR3 contains 15 residues. CDR3 coding DNA: TGTGCCAGCAGCTTAGGCGTGGTTCGGAAGCATGGCTACACCTTC. This encodes CASSLGVVRKHGYTF.

This sequence joins TRBV25-1 and TRBJ2-7; TRBD1 might be the D (5 bases). The CDR3 runs to 12 residues. Germline-derived CDR1 and CDR2 are MGHDK and SYGVNS. Trimming pared 4 bases from V and 7 bases from J, leaving 11 bases between. The CDR3 coding sequence is TGTGCCAGCAGTGTAGGGGCCGGGGAGCAGTACTTC. Its protein is CASSVGAGEQYF.

This sequence joins TRBV6-6 and TRBJ1-5; D is possibly TRBD1 (5 bases). Germline CDR1 is MNHNY and CDR2 is SVGAGI (reference sequence). V was pared by 7 bases and J by 0 bases, with 19 bases between. The CDR3 is 17 amino acids. CDR3 DNA sequence: TGTGCCAGCACGCCCCACAGCGGGGCCGTTAGCAATCAGCCCCAGCATTTT. Protein sequence: CASTPHSGAVSNQPQHF.

This clonotype was counted many times. The chain has TRBV20-1 and TRBJ2-4; TRBD1 aligns across 9 bases. The length of the CDR3 is 13 residues. V lost 5 bases and J lost 3; bases outside the gene matches: 2. Germline CDR1 is DFQATT and CDR2 is SNEGSKA (reference sequence). DNA of the CDR3: TGCAGTGCTTCGGACAGGGGCAAAAACATTCAGTACTTC. Residues: CSASDRGKNIQYF.

The chain links TRBV10-3 to TRBJ2-1; TRBD2 matches at 14 bases. Losses at the gene ends were 8 bases for V and 4 bases for J; bases not matched to a gene: 7. The germline gives CDR1 ENHRY, CDR2 SYGVKD. The CDR3 has 16 residues. CDR3 coding DNA: TGTGCCATCGGGACTAGCGGGGGACAGAGATACAATGAGCAGTTCTTC. Amino acid sequence: CAIGTSGGQRYNEQFF.

In its sample, this clonotype was seen a few times. V usage is TRBV12-3 or TRBV12-4 and J usage is TRBJ1-1; tentatively, D is TRBD1 (5 bases). Trimming left V 6 bases short and J 5 bases short, with 13 bases between. The CDR3 extends over 13 amino acids. In DNA form, the CDR3 reads TGTGCCAGCAGCTTCCTGGGGGGTACTGAAGCTTTCTTT. Amino acids: CASSFLGGTEAFF.

The V call is TRBV3-1, the J call TRBJ1-2; D gene uncertain. Germline V lookup: CDR1 LGHDT, CDR2 YNNKEL (reference sequence). This CDR3 spans 12 amino acids. V was trimmed by 4 bases and J by 8 bases, leaving 11 bases between them. The chain's CDR3 is CASSPSGLGYTF. The DNA for the CDR3 is TGTGCCAGCAGCCCCTCGGGCTTAGGCTACACCTTC.

J is TRBJ2-5 and V is TRBV10-3, with TRBD2 identical over 7 bases. Germline V CDR1 and CDR2: ENHRY, SYGVKD. Trimming at V came to 6 bases and at J to 2 bases, leaving 12 bases not matched to a gene. CDR3 size: 16 residues. CDR3 nucleotide sequence: TGTGCCATCAGCCCCGGGAGCGGGGTAAGACAAGAGACCCAGTACTTC. Protein sequence: CAISPGSGVRQETQYF.

Remarks on this clonotype: At one of its ends the junction is not consistent with the germline gene, which may arise from a read error. The rearrangement joins TRBV20-1 to TRBJ1-1; D gene uncertain. The germline V gene encodes CDR1 DFQATT and CDR2 SNEGSKA (reference sequence). The CDR3 is made up of 12 amino acids. CDR3 in amino acids: CSAREAGFEAFF. CDR3 nucleotides: TGTAGTGCTAGAGAGGCGGGTTTCGAAGCTTTCTTT.